This T cell receptor beta chain is from a study of blood T cell repertoires in COVID-19. Original methodology: Estimation of nucleated cell counts was performed using reference gene primer amplification. Measured with immunoSEQ multiplex PCR; TCRdb has only the in-frame clones, and not every one. The V and J calls and clone size were taken over from that table, and D and trimming were inferred from the DNA. The table has 70,000 or so clones, around 82% seen once. The CDR3 contains 17 residues. CDR1 and CDR2 (germline): LGHNA, YNFKEQ. Trimming took off 0 bases at V and 6 bases at J, with 20 bases between the two ends.

The TCR originated in a human donor in a cohort sampled during active COVID-19. The genes are TRBV4-2 and TRBJ1-1; perhaps TRBD1 as D (5 bases). Sequencing was performed on peripheral blood. The CDR3: CASSQEGRGRENPEAFF. The CDR3 DNA is TGTGCCAGCAGCCAAGAAGGGCGGGGCAGGGAGAATCCTGAAGCTTTCTTT.